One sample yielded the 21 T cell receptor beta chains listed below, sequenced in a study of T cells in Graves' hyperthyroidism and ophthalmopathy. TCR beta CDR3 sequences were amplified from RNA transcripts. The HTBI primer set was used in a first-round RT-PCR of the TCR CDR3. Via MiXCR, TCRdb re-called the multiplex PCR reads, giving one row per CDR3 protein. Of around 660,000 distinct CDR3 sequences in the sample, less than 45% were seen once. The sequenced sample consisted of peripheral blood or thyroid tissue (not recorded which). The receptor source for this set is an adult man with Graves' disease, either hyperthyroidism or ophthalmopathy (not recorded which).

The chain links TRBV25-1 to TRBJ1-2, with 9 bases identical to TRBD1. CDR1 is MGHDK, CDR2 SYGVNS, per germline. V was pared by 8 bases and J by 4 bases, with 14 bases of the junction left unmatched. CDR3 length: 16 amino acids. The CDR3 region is CASVEGGQGPSYGYTF. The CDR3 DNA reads TGTGCCAGCGTTGAAGGGGGACAGGGCCCAAGCTATGGCTACACCTTC.

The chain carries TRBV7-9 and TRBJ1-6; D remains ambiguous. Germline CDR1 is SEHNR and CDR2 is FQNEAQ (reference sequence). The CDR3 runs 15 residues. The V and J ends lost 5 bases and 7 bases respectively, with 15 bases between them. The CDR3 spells CASSPGTVVNSPLHF. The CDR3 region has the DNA TGTGCCAGCAGCCCCGGAACAGTGGTAAATTCACCCCTCCACTTT. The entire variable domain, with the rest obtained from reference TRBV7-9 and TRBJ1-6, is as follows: DTGVSQNPRHKITKRGQNVTFRCDPISEHNRLYWYRQTLGQGPEFLTYFQNEAQLEKSRLLSDRFSAERPKGSFSTLEIQRTEQGDSAMYLCASSPGTVVNSPLHFGNGTRLTVT.

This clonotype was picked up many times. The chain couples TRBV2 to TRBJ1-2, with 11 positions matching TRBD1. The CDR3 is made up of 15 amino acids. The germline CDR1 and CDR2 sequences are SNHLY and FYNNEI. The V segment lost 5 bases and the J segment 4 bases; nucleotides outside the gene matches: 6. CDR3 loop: CASSPGQGALYGYTF. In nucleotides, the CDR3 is TGTGCCAGCAGTCCCGGACAGGGGGCCCTCTATGGCTACACCTTC.

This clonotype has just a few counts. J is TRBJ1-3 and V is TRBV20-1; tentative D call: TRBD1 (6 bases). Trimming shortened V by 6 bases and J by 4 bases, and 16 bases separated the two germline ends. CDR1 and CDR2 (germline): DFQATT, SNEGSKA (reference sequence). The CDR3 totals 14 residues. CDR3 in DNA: TGCAGTGCCGTCCTACAGGGAACAGGAAACACCATATATTTT. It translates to CSAVLQGTGNTIYF.

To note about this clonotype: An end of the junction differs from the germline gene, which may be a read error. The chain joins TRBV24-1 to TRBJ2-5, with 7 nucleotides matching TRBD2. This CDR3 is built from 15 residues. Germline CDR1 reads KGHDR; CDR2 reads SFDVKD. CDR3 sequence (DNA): TGTGCCAGCAGTTACTCGCTAGCGGCCCAAGAGACCCAGTACTTC. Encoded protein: CASSYSLAAQETQYF.

This chain's CDR3 is CATSDGWRGTEAFF. The CDR3 DNA reads as TGTGCCACCAGTGATGGGTGGCGGGGCACTGAAGCTTTCTTT. The genes are TRBV24-1 and TRBJ1-1, with D uncertain. The V end lost 3 bases, the J end lost 4 bases, and 11 bases lay between the germline ends. Germline CDR1 and CDR2: KGHDR and SFDVKD. CDR3 length equals 14 residues.

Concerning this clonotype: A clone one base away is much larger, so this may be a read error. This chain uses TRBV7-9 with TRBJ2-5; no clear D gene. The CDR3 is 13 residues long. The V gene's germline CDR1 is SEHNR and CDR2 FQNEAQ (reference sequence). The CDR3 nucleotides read TGTACCAGCAGCTTCTGGCACCAAGAGACCCAGTACTTC. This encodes CTSSFWHQETQYF.

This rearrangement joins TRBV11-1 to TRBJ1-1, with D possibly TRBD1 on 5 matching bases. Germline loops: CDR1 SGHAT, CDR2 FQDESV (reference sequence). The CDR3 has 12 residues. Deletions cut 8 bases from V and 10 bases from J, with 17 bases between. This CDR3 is CASATGRRGAFF. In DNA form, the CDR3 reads TGTGCCAGCGCCACAGGCCGGAGGGGAGCTTTCTTT. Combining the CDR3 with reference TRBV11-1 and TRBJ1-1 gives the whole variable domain EAEVAQSPRYKITEKSQAVAFWCDPISGHATLYWYRQILGQGPELLVQFQDESVVDDSQLPKDRFSAERLKGVDSTLKIQPAELGDSAMYLCASATGRRGAFFGQGTRLTVV.

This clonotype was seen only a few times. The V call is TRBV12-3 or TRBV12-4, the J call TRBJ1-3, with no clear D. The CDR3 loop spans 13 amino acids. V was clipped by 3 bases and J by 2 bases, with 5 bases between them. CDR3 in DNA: TGTGCCAGCAGTTTGCAGGCTGGAAACACCATATATTTT. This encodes CASSLQAGNTIYF.

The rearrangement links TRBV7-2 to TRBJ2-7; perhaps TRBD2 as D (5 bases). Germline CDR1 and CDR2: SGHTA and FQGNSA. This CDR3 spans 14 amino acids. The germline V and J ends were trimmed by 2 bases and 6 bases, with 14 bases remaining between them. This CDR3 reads CASSLKGRAAEQYF. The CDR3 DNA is TGTGCCAGCAGCTTAAAAGGAAGAGCGGCCGAGCAGTACTTC.

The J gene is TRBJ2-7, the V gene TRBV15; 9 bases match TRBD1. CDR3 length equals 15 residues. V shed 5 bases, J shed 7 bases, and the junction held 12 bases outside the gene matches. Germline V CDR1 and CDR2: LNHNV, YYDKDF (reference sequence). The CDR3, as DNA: TGTGCCACCAGCGCCCCAACCGGGACAGGGTCTGAGCAGTACTTC. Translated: CATSAPTGTGSEQYF.

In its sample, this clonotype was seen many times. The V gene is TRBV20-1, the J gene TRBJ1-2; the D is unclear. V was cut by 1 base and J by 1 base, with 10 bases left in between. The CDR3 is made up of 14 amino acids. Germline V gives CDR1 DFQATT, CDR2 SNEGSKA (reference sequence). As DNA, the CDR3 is TGCAGTGCTAGAGGGCCAGACCTTAACTATGGCTACACCTTC. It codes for CSARGPDLNYGYTF.

CDR3 loop: CSSFRNEPQHF. The CDR3 DNA sequence: TGCAGCAGTTTTCGAAATGAGCCCCAGCATTTT. This rearrangement joins TRBV29-1 to TRBJ1-5, with D unclear. The germline gives CDR1 SQVTM, CDR2 ANQGSEA. The CDR3 loop spans 11 amino acids. Between the trimmed V and J ends, which lost 8 bases and 8 bases, there was a span of 13 bases.

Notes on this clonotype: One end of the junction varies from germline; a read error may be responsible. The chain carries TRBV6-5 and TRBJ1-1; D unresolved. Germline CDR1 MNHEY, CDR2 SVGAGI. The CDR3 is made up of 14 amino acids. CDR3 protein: CAISYYGLNTEAFF. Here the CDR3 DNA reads TGTGCCATCAGTTACTACGGCTTGAACACTGAAGCTTTCTTT.

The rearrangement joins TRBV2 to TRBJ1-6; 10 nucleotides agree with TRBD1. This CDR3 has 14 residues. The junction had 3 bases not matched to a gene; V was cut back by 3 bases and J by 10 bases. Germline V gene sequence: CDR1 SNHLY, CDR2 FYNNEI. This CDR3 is CASSEETGGSPLHF. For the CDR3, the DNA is TGTGCCAGCAGTGAGGAGACAGGGGGCTCACCCCTCCACTTT.

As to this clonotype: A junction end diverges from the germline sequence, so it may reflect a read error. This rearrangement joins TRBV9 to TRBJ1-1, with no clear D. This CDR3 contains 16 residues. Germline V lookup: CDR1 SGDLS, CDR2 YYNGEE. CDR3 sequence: CASNVVGPHSNTEAFF. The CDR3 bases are TGTGCCAGCAACGTAGTAGGGCCCCATTCGAACACTGAAGCTTTCTTT.

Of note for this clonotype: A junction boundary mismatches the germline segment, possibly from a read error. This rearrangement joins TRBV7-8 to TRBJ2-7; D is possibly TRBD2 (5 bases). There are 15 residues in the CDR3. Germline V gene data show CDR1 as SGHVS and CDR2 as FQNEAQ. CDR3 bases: TGTGCCAGCAGTGAATCGCAGGAGCCCCTGCGGGTGGGGAACTTC. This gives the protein CASSESQEPLRVGNF.

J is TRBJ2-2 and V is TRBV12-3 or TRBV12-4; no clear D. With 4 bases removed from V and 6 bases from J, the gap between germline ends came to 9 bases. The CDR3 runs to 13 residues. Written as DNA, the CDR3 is TGTGCCAGCAGTTGGTCCGGGTCCGGGGAGCTGTTTTTT. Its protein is CASSWSGSGELFF.

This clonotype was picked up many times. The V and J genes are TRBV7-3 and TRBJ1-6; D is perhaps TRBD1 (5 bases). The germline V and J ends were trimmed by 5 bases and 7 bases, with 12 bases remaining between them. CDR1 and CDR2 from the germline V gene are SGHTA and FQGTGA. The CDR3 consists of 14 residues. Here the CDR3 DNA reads TGTGCCAGCAGCGCCGGGACGGTGAATTCACCCCTCCACTTT. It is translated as CASSAGTVNSPLHF.

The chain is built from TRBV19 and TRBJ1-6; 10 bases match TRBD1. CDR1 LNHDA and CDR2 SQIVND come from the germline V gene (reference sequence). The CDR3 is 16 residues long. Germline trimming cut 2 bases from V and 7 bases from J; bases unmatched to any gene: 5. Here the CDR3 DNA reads TGTGCCAGTAGTATAAGCGGGGACAGGGGCAATTCACCCCTCCACTTT. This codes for CASSISGDRGNSPLHF.

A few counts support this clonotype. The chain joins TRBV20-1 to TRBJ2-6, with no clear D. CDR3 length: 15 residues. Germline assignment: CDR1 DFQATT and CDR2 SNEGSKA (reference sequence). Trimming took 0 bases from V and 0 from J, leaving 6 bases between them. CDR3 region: CSARDPFSGANVLTF. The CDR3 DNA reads TGCAGTGCTAGAGACCCGTTCTCTGGGGCCAACGTCCTGACTTTC.